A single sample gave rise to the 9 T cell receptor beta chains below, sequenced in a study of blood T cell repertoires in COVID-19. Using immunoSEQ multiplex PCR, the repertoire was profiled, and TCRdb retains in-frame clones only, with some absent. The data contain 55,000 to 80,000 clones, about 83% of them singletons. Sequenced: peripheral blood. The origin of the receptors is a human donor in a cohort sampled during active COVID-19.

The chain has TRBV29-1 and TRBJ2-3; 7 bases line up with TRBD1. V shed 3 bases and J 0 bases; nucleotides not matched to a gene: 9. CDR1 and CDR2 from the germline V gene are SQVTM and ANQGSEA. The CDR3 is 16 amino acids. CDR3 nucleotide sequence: TGCAGCGTTGAGGGGGACAGTAGATCTAGCACAGATACGCAGTATTTT. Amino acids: CSVEGDSRSSTDTQYF.

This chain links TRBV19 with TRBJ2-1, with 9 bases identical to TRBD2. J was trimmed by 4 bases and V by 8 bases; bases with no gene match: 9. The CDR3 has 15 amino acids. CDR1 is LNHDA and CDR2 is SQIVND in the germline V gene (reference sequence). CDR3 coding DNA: TGTGCCAGTTCCCTCAGCGGGGGGCCATACAATGAGCAGTTCTTC. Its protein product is CASSLSGGPYNEQFF.

Written as DNA, the CDR3 is TGCGCCAGCAGCTTCTTGACAGGCTCTAACACTGAAGCTTTCTTT. Translating gives CASSFLTGSNTEAFF. The chain joins TRBV5-1 to TRBJ1-1; a weak D match, TRBD1 (6 bases). With 2 bases removed from V and 2 bases from J, the gap between germline ends came to 13 bases. The CDR3 runs to 15 residues. Germline loops: CDR1 SGHRS, CDR2 YFSETQ.

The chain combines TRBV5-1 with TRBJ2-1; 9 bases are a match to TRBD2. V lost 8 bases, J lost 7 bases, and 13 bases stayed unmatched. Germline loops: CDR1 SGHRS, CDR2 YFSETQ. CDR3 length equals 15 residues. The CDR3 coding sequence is TGCGCCAGTAGAAAAGTCGCGGGAGGGCCAAATGAGCAGTTCTTC. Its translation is CASRKVAGGPNEQFF. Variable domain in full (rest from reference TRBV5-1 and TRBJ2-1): KAGVTQTPRYLIKTRGQQVTLSCSPISGHRSVSWYQQTPGQGLQFLFEYFSETQRNKGNFPGRFSGRQFSNSRSEMNVSTLELGDSALYLCASRKVAGGPNEQFFGPGTRLTVL.

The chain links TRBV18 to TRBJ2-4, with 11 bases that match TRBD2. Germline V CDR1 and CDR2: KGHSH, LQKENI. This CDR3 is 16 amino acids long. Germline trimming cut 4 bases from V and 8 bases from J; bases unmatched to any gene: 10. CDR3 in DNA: TGTGCCAGCTCACTCTTAGCGGGAGGGCCCGGGGACATTCAGTACTTC. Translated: CASSLLAGGPGDIQYF.

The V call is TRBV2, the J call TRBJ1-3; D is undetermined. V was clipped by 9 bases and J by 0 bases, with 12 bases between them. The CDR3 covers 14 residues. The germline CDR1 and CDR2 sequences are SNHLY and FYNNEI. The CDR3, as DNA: TGTGCCAGTACGACGGGAAGCTCTGGAAACACCATATATTTT. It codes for CASTTGSSGNTIYF.

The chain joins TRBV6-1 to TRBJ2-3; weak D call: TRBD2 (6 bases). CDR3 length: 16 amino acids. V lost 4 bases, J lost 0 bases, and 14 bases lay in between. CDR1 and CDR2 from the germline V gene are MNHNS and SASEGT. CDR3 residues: CASSGSEGTSTDTQYF. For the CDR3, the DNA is TGTGCCAGCAGTGGGTCGGAGGGGACTAGCACAGATACGCAGTATTTT.

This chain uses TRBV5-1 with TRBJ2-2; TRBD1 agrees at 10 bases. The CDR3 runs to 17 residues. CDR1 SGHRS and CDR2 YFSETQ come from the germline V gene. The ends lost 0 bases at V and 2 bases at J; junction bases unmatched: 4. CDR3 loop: CASSLGQGAHNTGELFF. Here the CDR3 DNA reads TGCGCCAGCAGCTTGGGACAGGGGGCTCATAACACCGGGGAGCTGTTTTTT.

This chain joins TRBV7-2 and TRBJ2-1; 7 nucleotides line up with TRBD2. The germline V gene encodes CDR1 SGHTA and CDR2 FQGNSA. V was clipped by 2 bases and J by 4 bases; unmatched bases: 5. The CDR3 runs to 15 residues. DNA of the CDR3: TGTGCCAGCAGCTTATGGGCGGGGGTTTACAATGAGCAGTTCTTC. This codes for CASSLWAGVYNEQFF.